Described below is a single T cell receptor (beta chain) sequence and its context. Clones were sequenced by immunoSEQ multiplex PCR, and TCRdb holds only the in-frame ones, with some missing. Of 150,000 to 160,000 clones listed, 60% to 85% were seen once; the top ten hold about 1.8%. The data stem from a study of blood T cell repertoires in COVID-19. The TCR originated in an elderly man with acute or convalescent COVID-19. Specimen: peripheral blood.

The CDR3 region is CASRALETQYF. For the CDR3, the DNA is TGTGCCAGCAGGGCCTTAGAGACCCAGTACTTC. The chain couples TRBV2 to TRBJ2-5; the D is unclear. Trimming cost V 6 bases and J 4 bases, with 6 bases left between them. The CDR3 runs 11 residues. Germline V lookup: CDR1 SNHLY, CDR2 FYNNEI. The variable domain in full, completed from reference TRBV2 and TRBJ2-5, reads EPEVTQTPSHQVTQMGQEVILRCVPISNHLYFYWYRQILGQKVEFLVSFYNNEISEKSEIFDDQFSVERPDGSNFTLKIRSTKLEDSAMYFCASRALETQYFGPGTRLLVL.